Shown below are 26 T cell receptor beta chains from a single sample sequenced in a study of cytomegalovirus exposure and HLA in healthy donors. Primers for the PCR totalled 60 Vbeta and 13 Jbeta. TCRdb's copy holds only in-frame clones and misses some; the assay was immunoSEQ multiplex PCR. This listing includes 40,000 to 65,000 clones. The material sequenced was PBMCs. The source is a man between 35 and 55 years old in good health and CMV-seropositive.

As regards this clone: The junction does not match germline at one end; this may be a read error. The V call is TRBV7-7, the J call TRBJ2-5; 11 positions agree with TRBD2. Germline CDR1 and CDR2: SSHAT and FNYEAQ (reference sequence). This CDR3 is 17 amino acids long. The CDR3 nucleotides read TGTGCTAGCAGCTTAGATATAGCGGGGGGGCCGATGGAGACCCAGTACTTC. Protein: CASSLDIAGGPMETQYF.

V usage is TRBV5-4 and J usage is TRBJ2-6; TRBD1 agrees at 7 bases. CDR3 size: 17 residues. CDR1 SGHNT and CDR2 YYREEE come from the germline V gene (reference sequence). The ends lost 5 bases at V and 0 bases at J; junction bases unmatched: 8. CDR3 in amino acids: CASRPGQPRSGANVLTF. CDR3 nucleotides: TGTGCCAGCAGACCGGGACAGCCCCGCTCTGGGGCCAACGTCCTGACTTTC.

The chain combines TRBV30 with TRBJ1-3; D gene uncertain. V was shortened by 2 bases and J by 4 bases, with 9 bases between the two germline ends. CDR3 length equals 13 residues. Per germline, CDR1 GTSNPN and CDR2 SVGIG (reference sequence). The CDR3 loop reads CAWSTGDGNTIYF. CDR3 bases: TGTGCCTGGAGTACGGGAGACGGAAACACCATATATTTT.

The gene calls are TRBV5-4 and TRBJ2-7, with 9 bases that match TRBD2. The germline V gene encodes CDR1 SGHNT and CDR2 YYREEE (reference sequence). The CDR3 consists of 14 residues. The junction had 3 bases not matched to a gene; V was cut back by 0 bases and J by 5 bases. The CDR3 spells CASSLEGLAHEQYF. The CDR3 coding sequence is TGTGCCAGCAGCTTGGAGGGACTAGCCCACGAGCAGTACTTC.

The V gene is TRBV10-3, the J gene TRBJ2-7; 10 nucleotides line up with TRBD2. The CDR3 sequence is 18 residues long. The V and J ends lost 4 bases and 3 bases, in that order; junction bases with no gene match: 15. CDR1 and CDR2 (germline): ENHRY, SYGVKD. The CDR3 DNA is TGTGCCATCAGTGGAATGATGACTAGCGGGCGCCAGCACTACGAGCAGTACTTC. This gives the protein CAISGMMTSGRQHYEQYF.

The CDR3 region has the DNA TGTGCCAGCTCTCCGTTACCAGGGCCAGAGATTGAAGCTTTCTTT. The encoded protein is CASSPLPGPEIEAFF. The chain carries TRBV18 and TRBJ1-1, with TRBD1 as a possible D gene (5 bases). This CDR3 has 15 amino acids. Germline V gene lookup returns CDR1 KGHSH and CDR2 LQKENI. V was cut by 6 bases and J by 7 bases, with 21 bases left in between.

V and J are TRBV27 and TRBJ1-1; 7 bases match TRBD1. CDR3 length equals 13 residues. V gave up 3 bases and J gave up 10 bases; unmatched junction bases: 8. Per germline, CDR1 MNHEY and CDR2 SMNVEV (reference sequence). The CDR3 loop is CASSFGIDRAAFF. Written as DNA, the CDR3 is TGTGCCAGCAGTTTTGGGATCGACAGGGCAGCTTTCTTT.

The chain links TRBV25-1 to TRBJ1-2, with D tentatively TRBD1 (6 bases). Germline V CDR1 and CDR2: MGHDK, SYGVNS. The CDR3 has 13 amino acids. V was pared by 6 bases and J by 8 bases, with 16 bases between. The CDR3 DNA sequence: TGTGCCAGCAGCCACAGGGAAAACCGGGGCTACACCTTC. Translated: CASSHRENRGYTF.

DNA for the CDR3: TGCGCCAGCAGTTCCACGACAAATCAGCCCCAGCATTTT. This sequence encodes CASSSTTNQPQHF. The chain carries TRBV10-2 and TRBJ1-5, with D uncertain. CDR3 length: 13 amino acids. V was shortened by 5 bases and J by 4 bases, with 9 bases between the two germline ends. Germline CDR1 WSHSY, CDR2 SAAADI.

V usage is TRBV6-6 and J usage is TRBJ1-1; tentative D call: TRBD1 (6 bases). Per germline, CDR1 MNHNY and CDR2 SVGAGI (reference sequence). V lost 6 bases to trimming and J lost 5 bases, with 16 bases between them. The CDR3 consists of 14 residues. The CDR3 DNA reads as TGTGCCAGCAGAGCCGGGACACTGGGGACTGAAGCTTTCTTT. Translation: CASRAGTLGTEAFF.

This chain connects TRBV15 to TRBJ1-6; D not certain. This CDR3 contains 17 residues. The germline V gene has CDR1 LNHNV and CDR2 YYDKDF (reference sequence). V gave up 4 bases and J gave up 2 bases, with 15 bases separating them. DNA of the CDR3: TGTGCCACCAGCAACCTACCTGGAGAGGCCTATAATTCACCCCTCCACTTT. This sequence encodes CATSNLPGEAYNSPLHF.

This chain links TRBV28 with TRBJ1-1; possibly TRBD1 for D (5 bases). The germline V gene encodes CDR1 MDHEN and CDR2 SYDVKM. The V and J ends lost 8 bases and 5 bases respectively, with 12 bases between them. The CDR3 runs to 12 residues. DNA of the CDR3: TGTGCCAGCGTAAGTGGGGGGACTGAAGCTTTCTTT. Translation: CASVSGGTEAFF.

This chain links TRBV19 with TRBJ2-7, with D possibly matching TRBD1 (6 bases). Germline V gene lookup returns CDR1 LNHDA and CDR2 SQIVND (reference sequence). The CDR3 runs to 15 residues. The ends were cut back, 4 bases at V and 1 base at J, with 14 bases in the middle. CDR3 in amino acids: CASSRITGSSYEQYF. In nucleotides, the CDR3 is TGTGCCAGTAGTAGAATTACAGGGAGTTCCTACGAGCAGTACTTC.

The genes are TRBV7-7 and TRBJ2-2, with D unresolved. V dropped 5 bases and J dropped 1 base, with 8 bases sitting between them. This CDR3 is built from 14 residues. In germline, CDR1 is SSHAT, CDR2 FNYEAQ (reference sequence). The DNA for the CDR3 is TGTGCCAGCAGCCTCTCCGGGAACACCGGGGAGCTGTTTTTT. Amino acids: CASSLSGNTGELFF.

The genes are TRBV28 and TRBJ2-1; D not resolved. This CDR3 region has 10 residues. Between the trimmed V and J ends, which lost 3 bases and 12 bases, there was a span of 6 bases. Germline CDR1 MDHEN, CDR2 SYDVKM. The CDR3: CASSFGGQFF. CDR3 nucleotides: TGTGCCAGCAGTTTTGGCGGGCAGTTCTTC.

This chain joins TRBV19 and TRBJ2-7, with a weak D call TRBD2 (6 bases). The germline CDR1 and CDR2 sequences are LNHDA and SQIVND (reference sequence). The CDR3 contains 14 residues. V was shortened by 4 bases and J by 5 bases, with 15 bases between the two germline ends. The DNA for the CDR3 is TGTGCCAGTAGTACGTGGACGGGGGAAGACGAGCAGTACTTC. As protein: CASSTWTGEDEQYF.

The DNA for the CDR3 is TGCGCCAGCAGTGAAATCATACGGGAACTATCCTACGAGCAGTACTTC. Protein: CASSEIIRELSYEQYF. The chain carries TRBV10-2 and TRBJ2-7; D may be TRBD2 (5 bases). There are 16 residues in the CDR3. V was pared by 3 bases and J by 1 base, with 16 bases between. Germline V gives CDR1 WSHSY, CDR2 SAAADI.

The chain joins TRBV5-1 to TRBJ2-2, with D maybe TRBD1 (6 bases). The V end was cut by 3 bases, the J end by 4 bases, with 7 bases between. CDR1 SGHRS and CDR2 YFSETQ come from the germline V gene. The CDR3 has 13 amino acids. The CDR3 DNA reads TGCGCCAGCAGCTCCAGGGGCACCGGGGAGCTGTTTTTT. This encodes CASSSRGTGELFF. Using reference TRBV5-1 and TRBJ2-2 for the parts outside the CDR3, the full variable domain is KAGVTQTPRYLIKTRGQQVTLSCSPISGHRSVSWYQQTPGQGLQFLFEYFSETQRNKGNFPGRFSGRQFSNSRSEMNVSTLELGDSALYLCASSSRGTGELFFGEGSRLTVL.

The rearrangement uses TRBV4-3 and TRBJ2-7; TRBD1 is a possible D gene (6 bases). The CDR3 totals 15 residues. Germline V gives CDR1 LGHNA, CDR2 YSLEER. The ends were cut back, 5 bases at V and 0 bases at J, with 14 bases in the middle. CDR3 nucleotide sequence: TGCGCCAGCAGCTTTGGACAGTCGAGCTCCTACGAGCAGTACTTC. Its translation: CASSFGQSSSYEQYF.

The chain has TRBV16 and TRBJ1-3; D is ambiguous. There are 15 residues in the CDR3. The V end was cut by 0 bases, the J end by 3 bases, with 9 bases between. The germline gives CDR1 KGHSY, CDR2 FQNENV. CDR3 in amino acids: CASSQSPVGGNTIYF. For the CDR3, the DNA is TGTGCCAGCAGCCAATCGCCGGTCGGTGGAAACACCATATATTTT.

The chain combines TRBV28 with TRBJ2-7; tentatively, D is TRBD2 (5 bases). CDR1 MDHEN and CDR2 SYDVKM come from the germline V gene. V was trimmed by 2 bases and J by 0 bases, leaving 5 bases between them. The CDR3 extends over 13 amino acids. The CDR3 region has the DNA TGTGCCAGCAGTTTACGGGACTCCTACGAGCAGTACTTC. It specifies CASSLRDSYEQYF.

V and J are TRBV4-1 and TRBJ2-1, with 11 bases fitting TRBD2. Germline-derived CDR1 and CDR2 are MGHRA and YSYEKL. The CDR3 is 18 residues long. The V segment lost 1 base and the J segment 0 bases; nucleotides outside the gene matches: 5. The CDR3 here is CASSQASGGYDSYNEQFF. The CDR3 region has the DNA TGCGCCAGCAGCCAAGCTAGCGGGGGGTACGACTCCTACAATGAGCAGTTCTTC.

This chain uses TRBV27 with TRBJ2-7, with 11 bases identical to TRBD1. The CDR3 sequence is 14 residues long. The germline V gene encodes CDR1 MNHEY and CDR2 SMNVEV (reference sequence). The V gene end was trimmed by 5 bases and the J gene end by 4 bases; junction bases not matched to a gene: 4. CDR3 protein: CASSRGQGDYEQYF. CDR3 in DNA: TGTGCCAGCAGTAGGGGACAGGGGGATTACGAGCAGTACTTC.

The chain combines TRBV7-9 with TRBJ2-3; a possible D gene is TRBD1 (6 bases). Trimming pared 5 bases from V and 1 base from J, leaving 16 bases between. This CDR3 region has 16 residues. Germline lookup yields CDR1 SEHNR and CDR2 FQNEAQ (reference sequence). CDR3 loop: CASSILQGIRTDTQYF. The CDR3 nucleotides read TGTGCCAGCAGCATCCTACAGGGAATCCGCACAGATACGCAGTATTTT.

The V and J genes are TRBV7-2 and TRBJ1-1; TRBD1 matches at 7 bases. With 5 bases clipped from V and 4 bases from J, the junction kept 7 bases outside the gene matches. This CDR3 is built from 14 residues. Germline values: CDR1 SGHTA, CDR2 FQGNSA. This CDR3 is CASSPQTGTTEAFF. The CDR3 nucleotides are TGTGCCAGCAGCCCGCAGACAGGGACCACTGAAGCTTTCTTT.

The V gene is TRBV28, the J gene TRBJ2-3, with a weak D call TRBD1 (5 bases). CDR1 MDHEN and CDR2 SYDVKM come from the germline V gene. The V end was cut by 3 bases, the J end by 2 bases, with 12 bases between. The CDR3 runs 15 residues. This chain's CDR3 is CASSFQGLVTDTQYF. In DNA form, the CDR3 reads TGTGCCAGCAGTTTTCAGGGTTTGGTCACAGATACGCAGTATTTT.